This TCR beta chain was found in a study of monozygotic twins with inflammatory bowel disease. Every TCR library used roughly 3,400 ng of total RNA. TCRdb re-analyzed the 5' RACE reads; it lists each CDR3 protein once, without DNA. Recorded for this sample: tens of thousands of distinct CDR3 sequences. In germline, CDR1 is MNHEY, CDR2 SMNVEV (reference sequence). This CDR3 is 14 amino acids long. The sequencing sample was made of blood. V usage is TRBV27 and J usage is TRBJ2-3; the D gene TCRdb calls, TRBD1, cannot be checked with no DNA. The TCR sequence derives from a human donor with ulcerative colitis or Crohn's disease, or a healthy co-twin of an affected twin (not recorded which). This chain's CDR3 is CATAWGGLTDTQYF.